This section outlines one T cell receptor beta chain sequence together with its context. Its antigen is not identified. With 0 bases removed from V and 2 bases from J, the gap between germline ends came to 8 bases. The CDR3 is made up of 14 amino acids. The germline V gene has CDR1 SGDLS and CDR2 YYNGEE. This specimen belongs to a study of shared clonotypes between healthy human individuals. The unsorted samples had 100 million or so PBMCs used for genomic DNA. Genomic DNA of every subset was divided equally among multiple immunoSEQ plates. Input per replicate PCR of unsorted PBMC was approximately 280 ng DNA, corresponding to roughly 30,000 T cell genomes. Assay: immunoSEQ multiplex PCR; the TCRdb copy retains only in-frame clones and omits some. The table records more than 400,000 clones, roughly 80% of them present only once. Points from the study as a whole: Sharing of clonotypes among donors was expected to vary with sequencing depth.

The genes are TRBV9 and TRBJ2-5; D uncertain. The clonotype comes from a woman aged 40 to 55 in good health. Some clones in this sample may be carry-over from other donors' samples. Sequencing used PBMCs. The CDR3 here is CASSVASTQETQYF. Written as DNA, the CDR3 is TGTGCCAGCAGCGTAGCTTCCACTCAAGAGACCCAGTACTTC.